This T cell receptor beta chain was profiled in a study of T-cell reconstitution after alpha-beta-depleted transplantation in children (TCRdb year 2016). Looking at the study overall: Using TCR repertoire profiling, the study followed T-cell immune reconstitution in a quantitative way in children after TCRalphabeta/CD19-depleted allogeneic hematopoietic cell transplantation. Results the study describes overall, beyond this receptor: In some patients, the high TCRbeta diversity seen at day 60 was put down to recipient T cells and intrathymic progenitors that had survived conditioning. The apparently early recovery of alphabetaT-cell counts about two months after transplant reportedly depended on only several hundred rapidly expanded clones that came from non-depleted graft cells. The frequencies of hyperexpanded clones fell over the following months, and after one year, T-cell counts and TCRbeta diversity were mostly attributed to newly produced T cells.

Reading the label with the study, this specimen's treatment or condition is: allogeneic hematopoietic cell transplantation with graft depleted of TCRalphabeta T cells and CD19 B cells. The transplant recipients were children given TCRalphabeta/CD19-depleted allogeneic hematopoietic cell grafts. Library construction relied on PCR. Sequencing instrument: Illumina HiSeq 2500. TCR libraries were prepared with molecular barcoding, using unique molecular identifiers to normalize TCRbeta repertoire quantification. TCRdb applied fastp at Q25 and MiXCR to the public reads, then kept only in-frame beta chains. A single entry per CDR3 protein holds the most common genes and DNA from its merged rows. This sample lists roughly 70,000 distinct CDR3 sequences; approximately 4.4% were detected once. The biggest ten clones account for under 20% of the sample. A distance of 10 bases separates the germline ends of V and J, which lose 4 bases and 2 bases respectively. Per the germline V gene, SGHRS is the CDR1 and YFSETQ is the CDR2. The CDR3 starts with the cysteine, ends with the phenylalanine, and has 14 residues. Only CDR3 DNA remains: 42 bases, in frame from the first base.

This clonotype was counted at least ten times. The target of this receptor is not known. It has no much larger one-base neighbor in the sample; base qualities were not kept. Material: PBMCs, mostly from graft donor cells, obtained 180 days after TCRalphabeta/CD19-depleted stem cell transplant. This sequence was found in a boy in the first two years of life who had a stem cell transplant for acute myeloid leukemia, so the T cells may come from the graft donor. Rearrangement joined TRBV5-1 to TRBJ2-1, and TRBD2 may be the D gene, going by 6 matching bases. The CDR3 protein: CASSLGGPYNEQFF. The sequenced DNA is TGCGCCAGCAGCCTGGGGGGACCCTACAATGAGCAGTTCTTC.